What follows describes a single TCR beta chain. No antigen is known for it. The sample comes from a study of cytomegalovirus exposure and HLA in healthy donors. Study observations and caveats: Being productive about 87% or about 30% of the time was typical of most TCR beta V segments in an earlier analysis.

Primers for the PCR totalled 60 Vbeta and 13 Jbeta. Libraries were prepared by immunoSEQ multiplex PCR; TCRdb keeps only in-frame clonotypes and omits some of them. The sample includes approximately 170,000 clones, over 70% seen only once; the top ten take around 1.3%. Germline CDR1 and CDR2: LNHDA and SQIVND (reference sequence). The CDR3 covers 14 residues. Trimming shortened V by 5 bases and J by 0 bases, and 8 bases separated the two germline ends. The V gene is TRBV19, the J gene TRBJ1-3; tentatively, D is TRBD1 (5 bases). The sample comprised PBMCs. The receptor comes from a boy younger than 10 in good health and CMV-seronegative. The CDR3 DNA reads TGTGCCAGTAGTTCGGACATCTCTGGAAACACCATATATTTT. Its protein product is CASSSDISGNTIYF.